This is a list of T cell receptor beta chains from one sample in a study of T cell responses to AZD1222 COVID-19 vaccine. Clones were sequenced by immunoSEQ multiplex PCR, and TCRdb holds only the in-frame ones, with some missing. The sample has around 190,000 clones, roughly 92% seen once. Sample: peripheral blood, taken 28 days after the second AZD1222 dose. These receptors came from an adult who received the AZD1222 COVID-19 vaccine. CDR3s include the opening cysteine and the closing phenylalanine or tryptophan. The D gene is left open where the match is weak. Clone size is not always given. Where it is, it says once, few, many or a class for expanded clones.

V	J	size	D	DNA	CDR3
TRBV5-4	TRBJ1-2	.	.	TGTGCCAGCAGCTTGGCAGACTTATCCACTTATGGCTACACCTTC	CASSLADLSTYGYTF
TRBV5-1	TRBJ1-6	.	.	TGCGCCAGCAGCTTGCTCCCCGGCAGGGACAATTCACCCCTCCACTTT	CASSLLPGRDNSPLHF
TRBV29-1	TRBJ1-3	.	.	TGCAGCGCCGGGAGCTCTGGAAACACCATATATTTT	CSAGSSGNTIYF
TRBV29-1	TRBJ1-1	.	.	TGCAGCGTTGAAAAGCAGGGCAACACTGAAGCTTTCTTT	CSVEKQGNTEAFF
TRBV27	TRBJ1-2	.	.	TGTGCCAGCAGCTCCCGGGCGAACTATGGCTACACCTTC	CASSSRANYGYTF
TRBV6-5	TRBJ2-3	.	.	TGTGCCAGCGAACACCTCCACTCTGATACGCAGTATTTT	CASEHLHSDTQYF
TRBV21-1	TRBJ1-6	.	.	TGTGCCAGCTTTTTGACGGCCTCAAAGAGCTCCTATAATTCACCCCTCCACTTT	CASFLTASKSSYNSPLHF
TRBV7-2	TRBJ1-2	.	.	TGTGCCAGCAGCGGGGGGTCGACAAGGAACTATGGCTACACCTTC	CASSGGSTRNYGYTF
TRBV25-1	TRBJ2-5	.	.	TGTGCCAGCAGTGAAGTTCCTCGGGAGACCCAGTACTTC	CASSEVPRETQYF
TRBV11-3	TRBJ1-1	.	TRBD1	TGTGCCAGCAGCCACGGGGACAGATTGAACACTGAAGCTTTCTTT	CASSHGDRLNTEAFF
TRBV2	TRBJ1-1	.	TRBD1	TGTGCCAGCAGTGACACGGGACAGCTGAACACTGAAGCTTTCTTT	CASSDTGQLNTEAFF
TRBV18	TRBJ2-3	once	.	TGTGCCAGCTCACCTCAACGGGGGGCCGCAGATACGCAGTATTTT	CASSPQRGAADTQYF
TRBV19	TRBJ1-2	.	.	TGTGCCAGTAGTATAACAGTTAACTATGGCTACACCTTC	CASSITVNYGYTF
TRBV7-3	TRBJ2-3	.	.	TGTGCCAGCAGCTTTCAGGGCCCAGATACGCAGTATTTT	CASSFQGPDTQYF
TRBV6-5	TRBJ1-1	.	.	TGTGCCAGCAGGATGGGCATGAACACTGAAGCTTTCTTT	CASRMGMNTEAFF
TRBV3-1/TRBV3-2	TRBJ1-2	.	.	TGTGCCAGCAGTCCGAACCCGACGATCTACACCTTC	CASSPNPTIYTF
TRBV9	TRBJ1-2	once	.	TGTGCCAGCAGCGTAAAGGGGACGGGTAACTATGGCTACACCTTC	CASSVKGTGNYGYTF
TRBV2	TRBJ1-3	.	.	TGTGCCAGCAGTGGGAGCTGGGGGGCAGGAGGAAACACCATATATTTT	CASSGSWGAGGNTIYF
TRBV12-3/TRBV12-4	TRBJ1-1	.	.	TGTGCCAGCAAACAGGGTCTGAACACTGAAGCTTTCTTT	CASKQGLNTEAFF
TRBV19	TRBJ2-1	.	.	TGTGCCAGTAGTATACGTCACTACAATGAGCAGTTCTTC	CASSIRHYNEQFF
TRBV7-2	TRBJ2-7	.	.	TGTGCCAGCAGCTTAGCAGTTGGAGCTTGGCAGTACTTC	CASSLAVGAWQYF
TRBV7-3	TRBJ2-1	.	TRBD2	TGTGCCAGCAGCTCCTTAGCGGGAGGGAGCAGGTATGAGCAGTTCTTC	CASSSLAGGSRYEQFF
TRBV19	TRBJ1-5	.	TRBD1	TGTGCCAGTACCACCCAGGACAGGGGGTTGAATCAGCCCCAGCATTTT	CASTTQDRGLNQPQHF
TRBV6-5	TRBJ2-7	.	.	TGTGCCAGCAGGGGCCGGGACAAAGGCTACGAGCAGTACTTC	CASRGRDKGYEQYF
TRBV6-1	TRBJ1-4	.	TRBD1	TGTGCCAGCAGTGTCCTGGGACAGCGTAATGAAAAACTGTTTTTT	CASSVLGQRNEKLFF
TRBV6-6	TRBJ1-1	.	.	TGTGCCAGCAGTTACGGCACAGGCGGCTCTGAAGCTTTCTTT	CASSYGTGGSEAFF
TRBV28	TRBJ1-4	.	TRBD1	TGTGCCAGCAGTTTACGGACAGGGGGCGCAGGTGAAAAACTGTTTTTT	CASSLRTGGAGEKLFF
TRBV28	TRBJ1-2	once	TRBD1	TGTGCCAGCAGCCACGACAGGGGTTACTATGGCTACACCTTC	CASSHDRGYYGYTF
TRBV19	TRBJ1-5	.	.	TGTGCCAGTAGTTGGTCTACAGGTCCACAGCCCCAGCATTTT	CASSWSTGPQPQHF
TRBV7-8	TRBJ2-1	.	TRBD2	TGTGCCAGCAGCTTATCGACTAGCGGTTACAATGAGCAGTTCTTC	CASSLSTSGYNEQFF
TRBV6-5	TRBJ1-2	.	.	TGTGCCAGCAGTTACTCGGCAGCCTCGAACTATGGCTACACCTTC	CASSYSAASNYGYTF
TRBV27	TRBJ2-1	.	TRBD2	TGTGCCAGCAGCCTCGGGGGGGCGGGGAATGAGCAGTTCTTC	CASSLGGAGNEQFF
TRBV6-1	TRBJ2-1	.	TRBD2	TGTGCCAGCAGTGCCCCGACTAGCGGGAGGGTTAGTGAGCAGTTCTTC	CASSAPTSGRVSEQFF
TRBV27	TRBJ2-1	.	.	TGTGCCAGCAGTTTACCCCCCGCGGAGCAGTTCTTC	CASSLPPAEQFF
TRBV30	TRBJ1-4	.	TRBD1	TGTGCCTGCTCCGGGACAGATAATGAAAAACTGTTTTTT	CACSGTDNEKLFF
TRBV19	TRBJ1-5	.	.	TGTGCCAGTAGTTCAGAAGGGGGGCCTCCCCAGCCCCAGCATTTT	CASSSEGGPPQPQHF
TRBV9	TRBJ2-7	.	.	TGTGCCAGCAGCACCTGGGACCGATTCTCCCCGTACGAGCAGTACTTC	CASSTWDRFSPYEQYF
TRBV27	TRBJ2-3	.	.	TGTGCCAGCAGTTTAACCCTAGGAGGGGCCGTGGATACGCAGTATTTT	CASSLTLGGAVDTQYF